This entry lists 25 T cell receptor beta chains sequenced from one sample in a study of blood T cell repertoires in COVID-19. Profiled with immunoSEQ multiplex PCR; TCRdb holds only in-frame clones, not every one. The sample includes approximately 450,000 clones, about 89% seen only once; the top ten take about 4.3%. Sequencing was done on a sample of peripheral blood. These TCRs come from a woman aged 25 to 39 with acute or convalescent COVID-19.

This clone has a handful of counts. The chain employs TRBV5-5 and TRBJ1-2; TRBD1 matches at 7 bases. J lost 6 bases, V lost 3 bases, and 5 bases had no gene match. The CDR3 contains 13 residues. The germline CDR1 and CDR2 sequences are SGHKS and YYEKEE (reference sequence). The CDR3 here is CASSSGQLHGYTF. As DNA, the CDR3 is TGTGCCAGCAGCTCGGGACAGCTCCATGGCTACACCTTC. The full variable domain, completed using reference TRBV5-5 and TRBJ1-2, is DAGVTQSPTHLIKTRGQQVTLRCSPISGHKSVSWYQQVLGQGPQFIFQYYEKEERGRGNFPDRFSARQFPNYSSELNVNALLLGDSALYLCASSSGQLHGYTFGSGTRLTVV.

This clone was counted only a few times. The rearrangement uses TRBV6-5 and TRBJ2-5; no clear D. CDR3 length equals 12 residues. The V end was cut by 10 bases, the J end by 5 bases, with 14 bases between. Germline CDR1 and CDR2: MNHEY and SVGAGI. CDR3 sequence: CATLSSWETQYF. Written as DNA, the CDR3 is TGTGCCACCCTATCATCGTGGGAGACCCAGTACTTC.

This clone showed up just a few times. The V and J genes are TRBV5-6 and TRBJ2-3, with D tentatively TRBD2 (5 bases). Trimming cost V 4 bases and J 0 bases, with 21 bases left between them. Germline V CDR1 and CDR2: SGHDT, YYEEEE. There are 18 residues in the CDR3. The CDR3 region is CASSHPPPGKGSTDTQYF. Written as DNA, the CDR3 is TGTGCCAGCAGCCATCCTCCCCCCGGGAAGGGTAGCACAGATACGCAGTATTTT.

The chain recombines TRBV19 with TRBJ1-2; D possibly corresponds to TRBD1 (6 bases). The V end was cut by 3 bases, the J end by 4 bases, with 9 bases between. This CDR3 region has 13 residues. Germline CDR1 and CDR2: LNHDA and SQIVND (reference sequence). The CDR3 loop is CASSMRGGYGYTF. The CDR3 coding sequence is TGTGCCAGTAGTATGAGAGGGGGCTATGGCTACACCTTC. Full variable domain (outside the CDR3, taken from reference TRBV19 and TRBJ1-2): DGGITQSPKYLFRKEGQNVTLSCEQNLNHDAMYWYRQDPGQGLRLIYYSQIVNDFQKGDIAEGYSVSREKKESFPLTVTSAQKNPTAFYLCASSMRGGYGYTFGSGTRLTVV.

This chain links TRBV19 with TRBJ2-3; 7 bases agree with TRBD1. CDR1 LNHDA and CDR2 SQIVND come from the germline V gene (reference sequence). This CDR3 comprises 15 residues. Trimming cost V 5 bases and J 0 bases; bases outside gene matches: 5. The CDR3 spells CASSGDRSSTDTQYF. The CDR3 region has the DNA TGTGCCAGTAGTGGGGACAGAAGTAGCACAGATACGCAGTATTTT.

This chain links TRBV19 with TRBJ2-3, with 10 bases identical to TRBD2. The CDR3 loop spans 16 amino acids. Germline V gene sequence: CDR1 LNHDA, CDR2 SQIVND (reference sequence). J gave up 4 bases and V 5 bases, and 9 bases lay outside the gene matches. This CDR3 is CASSETAGGRSDTQYF. DNA for the CDR3: TGTGCCAGTAGTGAGACAGCGGGGGGGCGCTCAGATACGCAGTATTTT.

V usage is TRBV14 and J usage is TRBJ2-1, with TRBD2 matching over 9 bases. CDR1 SGHDN and CDR2 FVKESK come from the germline V gene. CDR3 length: 16 amino acids. The trim removed 0 bases at V and 15 bases at J, leaving 15 bases unmatched. CDR3 in DNA: TGTGCCAGCAGCCAAGATAACACCGGGCTAGCGGGGTTTCGGTTCTTC. Protein sequence: CASSQDNTGLAGFRFF.

J is TRBJ2-5 and V is TRBV25-1, with 13 bases fitting TRBD2. V was pared by 8 bases and J by 5 bases, with 8 bases of the junction left unmatched. This CDR3 has 15 amino acids. Germline CDR1 MGHDK, CDR2 SYGVNS. As DNA, the CDR3 is TGTGCCAGCGGGGGGACTAGCGGGGTTTGGGAGACCCAGTACTTC. Translated: CASGGTSGVWETQYF. Using reference TRBV25-1 and TRBJ2-5 for the parts outside the CDR3, the full variable domain is EADIYQTPRYLVIGTGKKITLECSQTMGHDKMYWYQQDPGMELHLIHYSYGVNSTEKGDLSSESTVSRIRTEHFPLTLESARPSHTSQYLCASGGTSGVWETQYFGPGTRLLVL.

The chain uses TRBV7-2 and TRBJ2-7, with TRBD1 matching 7 bases. Germline lookup yields CDR1 SGHTA and CDR2 FQGNSA. The CDR3 contains 15 residues. V lost 4 bases, J lost 0 bases, and 6 bases stayed unmatched. The CDR3 DNA reads TGTGCCAGCAGCTCTCGACAGGGAAGCTCCTACGAGCAGTACTTC. Residues: CASSSRQGSSYEQYF.

V usage is TRBV30 and J usage is TRBJ2-2; TRBD2 aligns across 8 bases. Trimming at V came to 0 bases and at J to 6 bases, leaving 0 bases not matched to a gene. Germline V lookup: CDR1 GTSNPN, CDR2 SVGIG (reference sequence). The CDR3 extends over 13 amino acids. CDR3 loop: CAWSVLAAGELFF. The CDR3 bases are TGTGCCTGGAGTGTACTAGCGGCCGGGGAGCTGTTTTTT.

The rearrangement joins TRBV4-2 to TRBJ2-5; 8 nucleotides match TRBD2. Trimming at V came to 5 bases and at J to 2 bases, leaving 10 bases not matched to a gene. The germline CDR1 and CDR2 sequences are LGHNA and YNFKEQ. This CDR3 has 16 amino acids. As DNA, the CDR3 is TGTGCCAGCAGCAATAGCGGGGCCGGAGTACAAGAGACCCAGTACTTC. Its protein is CASSNSGAGVQETQYF.

The V and J genes are TRBV6-5 and TRBJ2-2; possible D gene TRBD1, 7 bases. V was pared by 2 bases and J by 4 bases, with 11 bases between. Germline values: CDR1 MNHEY, CDR2 SVGAGI. The CDR3 extends over 15 amino acids. For the CDR3, the DNA is TGTGCCAGCAGTTACCGGGGGACAGCCACCGGGGAGCTGTTTTTT. Encoded protein: CASSYRGTATGELFF.

This clone has at least ten counts. This sequence joins TRBV5-1 and TRBJ1-2; 7 nucleotides agree with TRBD1. The V gene's germline CDR1 is SGHRS and CDR2 YFSETQ. Unmatched junction bases numbered 3, after V lost 0 bases and J lost 7 bases. The length of the CDR3 is 13 residues. The CDR3 coding sequence is TGCGCCAGCAGCTTGGCCGAGGGGGCTGGCTACACCTTC. As protein: CASSLAEGAGYTF.

This chain connects TRBV11-2 to TRBJ2-2; tentative D call: TRBD1 (6 bases). The V end lost 5 bases, the J end lost 5 bases, and 21 bases lay between the germline ends. CDR1 SGHAT and CDR2 FQNNGV come from the germline V gene. The CDR3 runs to 17 residues. CDR3 amino acids: CASSHFRTRGKTGELFF. The CDR3 coding sequence is TGTGCCAGCAGCCATTTTCGGACGAGGGGGAAGACCGGGGAGCTGTTTTTT.

V usage is TRBV11-1 and J usage is TRBJ1-6; the match to TRBD1 covers 9 bases. V lost 0 bases, J lost 13 bases, and 10 bases stayed unmatched. The CDR3 totals 16 residues. CDR1 SGHAT and CDR2 FQDESV come from the germline V gene (reference sequence). The CDR3 nucleotides read TGTGCCAGCAGCTTAGCAACCCGGGACAGGGAGAACCCCCTCCACTTT. Residues: CASSLATRDRENPLHF.

The chain is built from TRBV27 and TRBJ1-2; weak D call: TRBD1 (6 bases). The germline V gene encodes CDR1 MNHEY and CDR2 SMNVEV (reference sequence). With 6 bases removed from V and 4 bases from J, the gap between germline ends came to 21 bases. The CDR3 is made up of 16 amino acids. The CDR3 is CASRAPGALGFYGYTF. The CDR3 coding sequence is TGTGCCAGCAGGGCCCCAGGGGCCCTAGGATTCTATGGCTACACCTTC.

The V and J genes are TRBV28 and TRBJ2-1; no definite D call. This CDR3 is built from 12 residues. CDR1 and CDR2 from the germline V gene are MDHEN and SYDVKM. The ends were cut back, 5 bases at V and 8 bases at J, with 10 bases in the middle. This chain's CDR3 is CASSLRRDEQFF. Written as DNA, the CDR3 is TGTGCCAGCAGTCTCCGCCGGGATGAGCAGTTCTTC.

This CDR3 reads CASIITALNYGYTF. The CDR3 DNA follows: TGTGCCAGCATAATTACAGCCCTGAACTATGGCTACACCTTC. The chain uses TRBV6-5 and TRBJ1-2; D gene unclear. Trimming stripped 7 bases from V and 2 bases from J, with 14 bases between. CDR3 size: 14 residues. The V gene's germline CDR1 is MNHEY and CDR2 SVGAGI.

The CDR3 nucleotides read TGTGCCAGCAGCCTTACAGGGAGCTCCTACAATGAGCAGTTCTTC. Translated: CASSLTGSSYNEQFF. V gene TRBV6-2 or TRBV6-3 combines with J gene TRBJ2-1, with a weak D call TRBD1 (6 bases). Germline V gives CDR1 MNHEY, CDR2 SVGEGT. V lost 6 bases, J lost 0 bases, and 12 bases lay in between. The CDR3 runs to 15 residues.

The V gene is TRBV12-3 or TRBV12-4, the J gene TRBJ2-5; perhaps TRBD1 as D (5 bases). This CDR3 spans 13 amino acids. With 4 bases removed from V and 3 bases from J, the gap between germline ends came to 9 bases. The CDR3 is CASSSGLKETQYF. CDR3 in DNA: TGTGCCAGCAGTTCAGGGTTAAAAGAGACCCAGTACTTC.

This rearrangement joins TRBV2 to TRBJ2-7; 9 bases are shared with TRBD1. Germline values: CDR1 SNHLY, CDR2 FYNNEI. CDR3 size: 12 residues. Trimming cost V 8 bases and J 6 bases; bases outside gene matches: 5. As DNA, the CDR3 is TGTGCCAGCGCACAGGGGGCGCGCGAGCAGTACTTC. It is translated as CASAQGAREQYF.

The chain carries TRBV6-2 or TRBV6-3 and TRBJ2-2, with D uncertain. Germline CDR1 reads MNHEY; CDR2 reads SVGEGT. CDR3 length: 16 amino acids. V dropped 2 bases and J dropped 0 bases, with 10 bases sitting between them. CDR3 coding DNA: TGTGCCAGCAGTTACGGGTTAGCAACGAACACCGGGGAGCTGTTTTTT. The encoded protein is CASSYGLATNTGELFF.

The genes are TRBV5-1 and TRBJ2-3, with 10 bases lining up with TRBD2. V lost 4 bases and J lost 2; bases outside the gene matches: 7. The CDR3 length is 16 residues. Per germline, CDR1 SGHRS and CDR2 YFSETQ. CDR3 sequence (DNA): TGCGCCAGCAGCCCGCCTCTAGCGGGGGACACAGATACGCAGTATTTT. As protein: CASSPPLAGDTDTQYF. The entire variable domain, with the rest obtained from reference TRBV5-1 and TRBJ2-3, is as follows: KAGVTQTPRYLIKTRGQQVTLSCSPISGHRSVSWYQQTPGQGLQFLFEYFSETQRNKGNFPGRFSGRQFSNSRSEMNVSTLELGDSALYLCASSPPLAGDTDTQYFGPGTRLTVL.

The chain uses TRBV2 and TRBJ2-3; 7 nucleotides align to TRBD2. The CDR3 loop spans 14 amino acids. The V segment lost 8 bases and the J segment 5 bases; nucleotides outside the gene matches: 10. CDR1 is SNHLY, CDR2 FYNNEI, per germline. The CDR3 DNA follows: TGTGCCAGCGCTTGGGGGGGGGTCAAAGATACGCAGTATTTT. Amino acid sequence: CASAWGGVKDTQYF.

The V call is TRBV19, the J call TRBJ2-2; 11 nucleotides line up with TRBD2. The germline CDR1 and CDR2 sequences are LNHDA and SQIVND (reference sequence). The junction had 9 bases not matched to a gene; V was cut back by 5 bases and J by 4 bases. This CDR3 spans 17 amino acids. The chain's CDR3 is CASSRYSGGAGTGELFF. The DNA for the CDR3 is TGTGCCAGTAGTCGCTATAGCGGGGGGGCGGGCACCGGGGAGCTGTTTTTT. Complete variable domain (other parts from reference TRBV19 and TRBJ2-2): DGGITQSPKYLFRKEGQNVTLSCEQNLNHDAMYWYRQDPGQGLRLIYYSQIVNDFQKGDIAEGYSVSREKKESFPLTVTSAQKNPTAFYLCASSRYSGGAGTGELFFGEGSRLTVL.